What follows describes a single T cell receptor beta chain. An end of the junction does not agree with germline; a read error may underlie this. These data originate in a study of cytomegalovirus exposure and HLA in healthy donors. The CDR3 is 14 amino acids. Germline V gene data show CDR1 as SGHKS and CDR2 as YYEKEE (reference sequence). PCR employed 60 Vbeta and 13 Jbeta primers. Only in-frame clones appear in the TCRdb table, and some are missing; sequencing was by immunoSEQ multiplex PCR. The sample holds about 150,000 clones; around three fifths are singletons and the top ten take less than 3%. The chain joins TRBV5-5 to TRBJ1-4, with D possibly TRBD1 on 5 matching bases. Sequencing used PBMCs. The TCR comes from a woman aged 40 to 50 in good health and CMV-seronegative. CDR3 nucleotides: TGTGCCAGCAGCGTTCAGGGAACTAAGGAAAAACTGTTTTTT. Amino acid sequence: CASSVQGTKEKLFF.